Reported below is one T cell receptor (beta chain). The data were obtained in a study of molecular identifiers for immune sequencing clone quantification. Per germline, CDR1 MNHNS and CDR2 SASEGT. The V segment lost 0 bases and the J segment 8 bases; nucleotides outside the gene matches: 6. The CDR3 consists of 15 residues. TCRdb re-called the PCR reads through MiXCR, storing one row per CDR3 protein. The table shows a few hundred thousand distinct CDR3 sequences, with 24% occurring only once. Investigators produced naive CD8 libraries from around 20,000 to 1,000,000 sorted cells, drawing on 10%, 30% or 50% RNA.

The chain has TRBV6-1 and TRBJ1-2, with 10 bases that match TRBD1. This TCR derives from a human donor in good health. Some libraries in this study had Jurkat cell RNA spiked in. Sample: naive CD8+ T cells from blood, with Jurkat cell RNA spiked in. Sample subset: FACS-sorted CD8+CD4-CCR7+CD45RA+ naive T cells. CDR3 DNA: TGTGCCAGCAGTGAAGCGGGACAGGGGCTAGCCGGCTACACCTTC. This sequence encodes CASSEAGQGLAGYTF.